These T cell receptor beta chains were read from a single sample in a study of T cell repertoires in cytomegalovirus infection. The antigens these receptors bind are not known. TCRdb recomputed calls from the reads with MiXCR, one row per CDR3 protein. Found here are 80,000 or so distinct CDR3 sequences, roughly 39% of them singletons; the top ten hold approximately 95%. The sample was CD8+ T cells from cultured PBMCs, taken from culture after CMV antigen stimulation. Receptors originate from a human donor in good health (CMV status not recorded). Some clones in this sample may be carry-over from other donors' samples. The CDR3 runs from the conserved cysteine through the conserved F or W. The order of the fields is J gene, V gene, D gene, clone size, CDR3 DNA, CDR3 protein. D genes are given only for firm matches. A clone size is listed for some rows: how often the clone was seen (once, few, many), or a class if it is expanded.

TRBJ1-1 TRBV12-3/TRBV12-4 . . TGTGCCAGCAGTATAATTGTGGTTGAAGCTTTCTTT CASSIIVVEAFF
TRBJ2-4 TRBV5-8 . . TGTGCCAGCAGTCCCTATCCGGGGGGCGGTGGAAACATTCAGTACTTC CASSPYPGGGGNIQYF
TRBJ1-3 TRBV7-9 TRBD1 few TGTGCCAGCAGTTCCGGGACAGCTGGAAACACCATATATTTT CASSSGTAGNTIYF
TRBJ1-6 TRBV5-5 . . TGTGCCAGCAGCTACCTATTACATTCACCCCTCCACTTT CASSYLLHSPLHF
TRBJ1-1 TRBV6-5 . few TGTGCCAGCAGTTACAGGAGGGGGACTGAAGCTTTCTTT CASSYRRGTEAFF
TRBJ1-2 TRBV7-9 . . TGTGCCAGCAGCTTAGTCGGGGCAGGGAACGGTCCAAAATATGGCTACACCTTC CASSLVGAGNGPKYGYTF
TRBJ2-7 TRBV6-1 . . TGTGCCAGCAGTGATTTCGTCAGGGCCTACGAGCAGTACTTC CASSDFVRAYEQYF
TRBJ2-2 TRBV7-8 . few TGTGCCAGCAGCTTGGGCCTAGCTGCCGGGGAGCTGTTTTTT CASSLGLAAGELFF
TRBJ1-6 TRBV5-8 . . TGTGCCAGCAGCCCCGGCCGCTCCTATAATTCACCCCTCCACTTT CASSPGRSYNSPLHF
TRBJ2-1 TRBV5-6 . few TGTGCCAGCAGCTTGGACAGGGTAACCTACAATGAGCAGTTCTTC CASSLDRVTYNEQFF
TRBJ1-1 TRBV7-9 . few TGTGCCAGCAGCTTTTCTGGGACGATGAACACTGAAGCTTTCTTT CASSFSGTMNTEAFF
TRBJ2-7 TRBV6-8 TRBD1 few TGTGCCAGCAGCCACTCCGGGACAGGGGACTACGAGCAGTACTTC CASSHSGTGDYEQYF
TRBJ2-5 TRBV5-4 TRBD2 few TGTGCCAGCAGCTTGGAGGCGCGGGGGTACAAAGAGACCCAGTACTTC CASSLEARGYKETQYF
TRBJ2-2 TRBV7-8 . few TGTGCCAGCAGCTTAGACGTGGATACCGGGGAGCTGTTTTTT CASSLDVDTGELFF
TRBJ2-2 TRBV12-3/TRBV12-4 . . TGTGCCAGCAGCAATAGACAGACCACCGGGGAGCTGTTTTTT CASSNRQTTGELFF
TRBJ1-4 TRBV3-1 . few TGTGCCAGCAGCTCGACAGTCCTTAATGAAAAACTGTTTTTT CASSSTVLNEKLFF
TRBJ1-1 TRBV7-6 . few TGTGCCAGCAGCGCCAGGGTCACTGAAGCTTTCTTT CASSARVTEAFF
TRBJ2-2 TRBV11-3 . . TGTGCCAGCAGCCCTCACTCTGGCAAGAACACCGGGGAGCTGTTTTTT CASSPHSGKNTGELFF
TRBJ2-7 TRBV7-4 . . TGTGCCAGCAGCTTACCTGCAGGGGATAACGAGCAGTACTTC CASSLPAGDNEQYF
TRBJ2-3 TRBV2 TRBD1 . TGTGCCAGCAGTGAAGGGGTCAGGGGGCTCGCAGATACGCAGTATTTT CASSEGVRGLADTQYF
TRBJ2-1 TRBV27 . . TGTGCCAGCAGTTTTCAGGGTTACAATGAGCAGTTCTTC CASSFQGYNEQFF
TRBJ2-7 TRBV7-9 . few TGTGCCAGCAGCTCGGATCTTCTGTCCTCCTACGAGCAGTACTTC CASSSDLLSSYEQYF
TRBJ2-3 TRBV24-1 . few TGTGCGAGCCGGGACTCGACAGATACGCAGTATTTT CASRDSTDTQYF
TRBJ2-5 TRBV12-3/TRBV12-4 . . TGTGCCAGCAGTTTTTCGAAGTACCAAGAGACCCAGTACTTC CASSFSKYQETQYF